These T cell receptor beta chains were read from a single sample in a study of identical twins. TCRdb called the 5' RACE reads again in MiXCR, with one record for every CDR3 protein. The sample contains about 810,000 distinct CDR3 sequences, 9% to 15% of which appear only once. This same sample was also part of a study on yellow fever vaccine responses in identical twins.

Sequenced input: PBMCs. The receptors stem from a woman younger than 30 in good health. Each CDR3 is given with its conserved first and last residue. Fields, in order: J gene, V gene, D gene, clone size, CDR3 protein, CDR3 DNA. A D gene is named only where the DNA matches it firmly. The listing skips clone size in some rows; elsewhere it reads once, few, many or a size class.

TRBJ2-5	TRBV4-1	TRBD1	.	CASSQQDRAETQYF	TGCGCCAGCAGCCAACAGGACAGGGCGGAGACCCAGTACTTC
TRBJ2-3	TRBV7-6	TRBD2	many	CASSKEWPGLAGGADTQYF	TGTGCCAGCAGCAAAGAATGGCCCGGACTAGCGGGGGGCGCAGATACGCAGTATTTT
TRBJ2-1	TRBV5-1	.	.	CASFGGSEQFF	TGCGCCTCCTTTGGGGGGAGTGAGCAGTTCTTC
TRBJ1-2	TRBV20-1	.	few	CSARKYGAMVYGYTF	TGCAGTGCTAGAAAATATGGGGCCATGGTCTATGGCTACACCTTC
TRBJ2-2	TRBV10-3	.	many	CAIRPNTGELFF	TGTGCCATCAGGCCGAACACCGGGGAGCTGTTTTTT
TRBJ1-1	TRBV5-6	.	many	CASSLARDSASWAFF	TGTGCCAGCAGCTTGGCCAGGGACTCGGCGTCATGGGCTTTCTTT
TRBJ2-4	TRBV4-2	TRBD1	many	CASSQATGLAKNIQYF	TGTGCCAGCAGCCAAGCGACAGGGCTAGCCAAAAACATTCAGTACTTC
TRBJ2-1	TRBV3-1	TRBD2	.	CASSPSREGLPRF	TGTGCCAGCAGCCCCAGTAGGGAGGGACTACCGCGTTTC
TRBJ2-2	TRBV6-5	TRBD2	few	CASSLPSGNTGELFF	TGTGCCAGCAGTTTACCTAGCGGGAACACCGGGGAGCTGTTTTTT
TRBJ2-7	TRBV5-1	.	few	CASSLLSSYEQYF	TGCGCCAGCAGCTTGTTAAGTTCCTACGAGCAGTACTTC
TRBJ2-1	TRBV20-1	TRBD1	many	CSAGQGSNEQFF	TGCAGTGCTGGACAGGGCAGCAATGAGCAGTTCTTC
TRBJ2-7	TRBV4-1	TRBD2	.	CASSHTHSNRGGDSYEQYF	TGCGCCAGCAGCCATACTCACTCCAATCGGGGGGGAGACTCCTACGAGCAGTACTTC
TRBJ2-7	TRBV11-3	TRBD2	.	CASSRLGLAGGEQYF	TGTGCCAGCAGCCGGCTTGGACTAGCGGGAGGCGAGCAGTACTTC
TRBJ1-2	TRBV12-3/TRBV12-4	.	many	CASSFFGRDGYTF	TGTGCCAGCAGTTTTTTCGGCAGGGATGGCTACACCTTC
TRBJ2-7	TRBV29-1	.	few	CSVGNTIYEQYF	TGCAGCGTTGGAAACACGATCTACGAGCAGTACTTC
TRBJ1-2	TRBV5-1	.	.	CASSLGIEDFYGYTF	TGCGCCAGCAGCTTGGGGATCGAGGACTTCTATGGCTACACCTTC
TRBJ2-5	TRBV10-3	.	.	CAISESTGLETQYF	TGTGCCATCAGTGAGTCAACAGGGTTGGAGACCCAGTACTTC
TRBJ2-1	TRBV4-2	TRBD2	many	CASSLRRLAGLTYNEQFF	TGTGCCAGCAGCCTCAGAAGACTAGCGGGATTGACCTACAATGAGCAGTTCTTC
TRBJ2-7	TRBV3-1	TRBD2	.	CASSQPGTSTYEQYF	TGTGCCAGCAGCCAACCCGGGACTAGTACCTACGAGCAGTACTTC
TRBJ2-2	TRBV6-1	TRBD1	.	CASKTGTGSTGELFF	TGTGCCAGCAAGACAGGGACGGGTTCCACCGGGGAGCTGTTTTTT
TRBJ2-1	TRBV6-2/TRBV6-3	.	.	CASREPRSSYNEQFF	TGTGCCAGCAGGGAACCCAGGAGCTCCTACAATGAGCAGTTCTTC
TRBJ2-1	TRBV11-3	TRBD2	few	CASSTGTSGNYNEQFF	TGTGCCAGCAGCACCGGGACTAGCGGGAACTACAATGAGCAGTTCTTC
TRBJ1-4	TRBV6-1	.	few	CASRTSPNEKLFF	TGTGCCAGCAGAACGAGCCCTAATGAAAAACTGTTTTTT
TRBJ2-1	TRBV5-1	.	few	CASSSPGKLSYNEQFF	TGCGCCAGCAGCTCCCCCGGGAAACTCTCCTACAATGAGCAGTTCTTC
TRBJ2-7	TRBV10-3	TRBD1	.	CAISESIGTGAYEQYF	TGTGCCATCAGTGAGTCGATCGGGACAGGGGCCTACGAGCAGTACTTC
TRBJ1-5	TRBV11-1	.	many	CASSRQSNQPQHF	TGTGCCAGCAGCCGACAGAGCAATCAGCCCCAGCATTTT
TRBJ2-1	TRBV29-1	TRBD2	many	CSVGWTRLAEGNEQFF	TGCAGCGTTGGTTGGACCAGACTAGCCGAGGGTAATGAGCAGTTCTTC
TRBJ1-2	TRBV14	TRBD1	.	CASSRAGTGYYTF	TGTGCCAGCAGCCGAGCCGGGACAGGGTACTACACCTTC
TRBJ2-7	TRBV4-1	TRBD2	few	CASSQGLAGEPYEQYF	TGCGCCAGCAGCCAGGGACTAGCGGGAGAGCCCTACGAGCAGTACTTC
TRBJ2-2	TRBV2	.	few	CASIWTESTGELFF	TGTGCCAGCATTTGGACAGAGAGCACCGGGGAGCTGTTTTTT
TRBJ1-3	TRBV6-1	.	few	CASGAQGSGNTIYF	TGTGCCAGCGGGGCACAGGGATCTGGAAACACCATATATTTT
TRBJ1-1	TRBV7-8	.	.	CASSPQVGAGNTEAFF	TGTGCCAGCAGCCCCCAGGTGGGCGCGGGGAACACTGAAGCTTTCTTT
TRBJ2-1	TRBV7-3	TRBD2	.	CASSLTAGAFYNEQFF	TGTGCCAGCAGTCTAACAGCGGGAGCCTTCTACAATGAGCAGTTCTTC
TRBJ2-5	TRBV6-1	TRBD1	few	CASSQGRGLQETQYF	TGTGCCAGCAGCCAAGGCAGGGGGCTCCAAGAGACCCAGTACTTC
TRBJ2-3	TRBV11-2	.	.	CASSTIGQGTDTQYF	TGTGCCAGCAGCACCATCGGGCAGGGAACAGATACGCAGTATTTT
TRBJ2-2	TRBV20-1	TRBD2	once	CSAIPVGGGAGELFF	TGCAGTGCCATCCCGGTGGGCGGGGGGGCCGGGGAGCTGTTTTTT